These 16 T cell receptor beta chains came from one sample sequenced in a study of patients with pleural tuberculosis (dated by TCRdb to the mid-2010s). Sequenced using an Illumina Genome Analyzer IIx. TCRdb itself trimmed the public reads at Q25 with fastp, ran MiXCR and retained productive beta chains. Here each entry gathers all rows of one CDR3 protein and keeps the most common genes and DNA. In this sample the table shows around 49,000 distinct CDR3 sequences, 7.3% of which occur a single time. 15% to 20% of the sample comes from the top ten. These receptors were obtained from a human donor with pleural tuberculosis.

Only a few counts were recorded for this clonotype. CDR3 in amino acids: CASSSGLAGGLGTDTQYF. The CDR3 DNA is TGTGCCAGCAGCTCTGGACTAGCGGGAGGGTTGGGCACAGATACGCAGTATTTT. The chain has TRBV7-1 and TRBJ2-3; the match to TRBD2 covers 15 bases. TRBV7-1 is an ORF for which the function is uncertain. The CDR3 contains 18 residues. V lost 3 bases, J lost 1 base, and 5 bases stayed unmatched.

This clonotype was counted ten times or more. The rearrangement links TRBV20-1 to TRBJ1-1, with a tentative D call TRBD1 (5 bases). Germline V gene sequence: CDR1 DFQATT, CDR2 SNEGSKA (reference sequence). The CDR3 is made up of 15 amino acids. The ends were cut back, 3 bases at V and 0 bases at J, with 14 bases in the middle. In nucleotides, the CDR3 is TGCAGTGCTAGGCCTCTTACAGGACTGAACACTGAAGCTTTCTTT. This codes for CSARPLTGLNTEAFF.

This clonotype was counted at least ten times. The chain uses TRBV20-1 and TRBJ2-1; 10 bases line up with TRBD2. Germline V gives CDR1 DFQATT, CDR2 SNEGSKA (reference sequence). Germline trimming cut 5 bases from V and 4 bases from J; bases unmatched to any gene: 8. The CDR3 extends over 15 amino acids. CDR3 in DNA: TGCAGTGCTTTGAGGACTAGCGGATTTTACAATGAGCAGTTCTTC. As protein: CSALRTSGFYNEQFF.

This clonotype was found many times. The chain uses TRBV5-4 and TRBJ1-1, with TRBD1 matching over 9 bases. This CDR3 contains 15 residues. Germline CDR1 SGHNT, CDR2 YYREEE (reference sequence). J gave up 0 bases and V 2 bases, and 2 bases lay outside the gene matches. DNA of the CDR3: TGTGCCAGCAGCTTTGGGGACAGGGTGAACACTGAAGCTTTCTTT. This sequence encodes CASSFGDRVNTEAFF.

Ten or more counts support this clonotype. This sequence joins TRBV7-3 and TRBJ1-6; 7 bases agree with TRBD1. Germline CDR1 reads SGHTA; CDR2 reads FQGTGA. J was trimmed by 5 bases and V by 1 base; bases with no gene match: 5. The length of the CDR3 is 16 residues. The CDR3 loop reads CASSLKAGGNNSPLHF. CDR3 in DNA: TGTGCCAGCAGCTTAAAGGCAGGGGGAAATAATTCACCCCTCCACTTT.

This clonotype was observed at least ten times. This sequence joins TRBV20-1 and TRBJ2-7; D ambiguous. Trimming took 0 bases from V and 2 from J, leaving 11 bases between them. The CDR3 sequence is 14 residues long. The germline gives CDR1 DFQATT, CDR2 SNEGSKA (reference sequence). CDR3 in amino acids: CSARDFRSPYEQYF. The CDR3 DNA reads TGCAGTGCTAGAGACTTCCGGAGCCCCTACGAGCAGTACTTC.

On this clonotype itself: With a much larger clone just one base away, this may be a read error. V usage is TRBV24-1 and J usage is TRBJ1-2; tentatively, D is TRBD1 (6 bases). This CDR3 region has 13 residues. CDR1 KGHDR and CDR2 SFDVKD come from the germline V gene. CDR3 protein: CATSDTGKAGYAF. CDR3 DNA sequence: TGTGCCACCAGTGATACAGGGAAAGCTGGCTACGCCTTC.

This clonotype occurred many times. The chain recombines TRBV4-1 with TRBJ2-3; TRBD1 matches at 8 bases. CDR1 MGHRA and CDR2 YSYEKL come from the germline V gene. CDR3 length: 16 residues. Trimming at V came to 4 bases and at J to 0 bases, leaving 6 bases not matched to a gene. CDR3 region: CASSPLTGASTDTQYF. The CDR3 DNA follows: TGCGCCAGCAGCCCATTGACAGGGGCGAGCACAGATACGCAGTATTTT.

This clonotype was seen repeatedly, ten times or more. The rearrangement links TRBV11-1 to TRBJ2-3; 8 positions agree with TRBD2. The germline V gene has CDR1 SGHAT and CDR2 FQDESV (reference sequence). The CDR3 runs to 17 residues. The V and J ends lost 3 bases and 3 bases, in that order; junction bases with no gene match: 11. CDR3 nucleotides: TGTGCCAGCAGCTTTCCTTTTTTAGCGGGACTAACAGATACGCAGTATTTT. Translation gives CASSFPFLAGLTDTQYF.

This clonotype showed up just a few times. A single base separates this from a much larger clone, so it may be a read error. This sequence joins TRBV20-1 and TRBJ2-3; 8 positions match TRBD1. The CDR3 is made up of 13 amino acids. The junction had 8 bases not matched to a gene; V was cut back by 6 bases and J by 6 bases. The V gene's germline CDR1 is DFQATT and CDR2 SNEGSKA (reference sequence). The CDR3 DNA reads TGCAGTGCCCGACAGGGGCGGTGGGATACGCAGTATTTT. Amino acids: CSARQGRWDTQYF.

In its sample, this clonotype was seen many times. The rearrangement joins TRBV29-1 to TRBJ1-1; D call uncertain. Deletions cut 7 bases from V and 0 bases from J, with 6 bases between. The CDR3 length is 11 residues. From germline, CDR1 is SQVTM and CDR2 ANQGSEA. The CDR3 reads CSGLLNTEAFF. The CDR3 nucleotides are TGCAGCGGTTTGCTGAACACTGAAGCTTTCTTT.

This clonotype was observed many times. This chain joins TRBV6-1 and TRBJ1-5; D is possibly TRBD1 (5 bases). Germline CDR1 and CDR2: MNHNS and SASEGT. The CDR3 runs to 13 residues. The V and J ends lost 8 bases and 2 bases respectively, with 10 bases between them. The CDR3 bases are TGTGCCAGCGTGCGGGACGGCAATCAGCCCCAGCATTTT. Protein sequence: CASVRDGNQPQHF.

This chain connects TRBV4-2 to TRBJ2-7; maybe TRBD1 (5 bases). The V gene's germline CDR1 is LGHNA and CDR2 YNFKEQ. Deletions cut 6 bases from V and 3 bases from J, with 12 bases between. This CDR3 contains 13 residues. The CDR3 nucleotides are TGTGCCAGCAGTTCCACCGACAGCTACGAGCAGTACTTC. Protein: CASSSTDSYEQYF.

There are many counts of this clonotype. The V call is TRBV11-1, the J call TRBJ1-5; no definite D call. Germline V gene data show CDR1 as SGHAT and CDR2 as FQDESV (reference sequence). V was clipped by 1 base and J by 4 bases, with 8 bases between them. The CDR3 is 14 residues long. The DNA for the CDR3 is TGTGCCAGCAGCTTAGGTACAGATAATCAGCCCCAGCATTTT. The encoded protein is CASSLGTDNQPQHF.

In its sample, this clonotype was seen many times. The CDR3 protein is CSARDVGDNQPQHF. CDR3 DNA sequence: TGCAGTGCTAGAGATGTTGGAGACAATCAGCCCCAGCATTTT. The chain recombines TRBV20-1 with TRBJ1-5; no definite D call. This CDR3 region has 14 residues. Trimming stripped 0 bases from V and 3 bases from J, with 9 bases between. CDR1 is DFQATT and CDR2 is SNEGSKA in the germline V gene (reference sequence).

This clonotype was detected ten times or more. This chain uses TRBV28 with TRBJ1-5, with D maybe TRBD1 (5 bases). Germline values: CDR1 MDHEN, CDR2 SYDVKM. The CDR3 runs to 11 residues. The V gene lost 8 bases and the J gene lost 9 bases, with 11 bases spanning the gap. The CDR3 DNA reads as TGTGCCAGCGGGGGGGGGTCGCCCCAGCATTTT. It codes for CASGGGSPQHF.